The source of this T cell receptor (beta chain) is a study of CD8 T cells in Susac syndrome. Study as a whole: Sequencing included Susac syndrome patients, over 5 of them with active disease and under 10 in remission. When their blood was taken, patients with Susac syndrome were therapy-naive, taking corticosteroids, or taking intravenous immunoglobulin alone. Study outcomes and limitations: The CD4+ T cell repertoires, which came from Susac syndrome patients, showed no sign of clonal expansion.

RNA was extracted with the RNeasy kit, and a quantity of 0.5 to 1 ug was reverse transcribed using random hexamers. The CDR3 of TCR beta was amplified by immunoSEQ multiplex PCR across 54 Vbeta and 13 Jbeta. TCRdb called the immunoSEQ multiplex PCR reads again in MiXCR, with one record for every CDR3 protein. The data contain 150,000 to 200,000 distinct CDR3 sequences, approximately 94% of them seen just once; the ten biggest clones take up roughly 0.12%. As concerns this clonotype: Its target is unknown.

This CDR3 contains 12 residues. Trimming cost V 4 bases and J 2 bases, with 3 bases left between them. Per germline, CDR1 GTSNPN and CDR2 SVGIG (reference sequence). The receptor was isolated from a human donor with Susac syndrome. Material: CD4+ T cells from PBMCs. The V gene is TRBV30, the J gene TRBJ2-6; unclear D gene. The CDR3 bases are TGTGCCTGGACAGCTGGGGCCAACGTCCTGACTTTC. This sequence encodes CAWTAGANVLTF.